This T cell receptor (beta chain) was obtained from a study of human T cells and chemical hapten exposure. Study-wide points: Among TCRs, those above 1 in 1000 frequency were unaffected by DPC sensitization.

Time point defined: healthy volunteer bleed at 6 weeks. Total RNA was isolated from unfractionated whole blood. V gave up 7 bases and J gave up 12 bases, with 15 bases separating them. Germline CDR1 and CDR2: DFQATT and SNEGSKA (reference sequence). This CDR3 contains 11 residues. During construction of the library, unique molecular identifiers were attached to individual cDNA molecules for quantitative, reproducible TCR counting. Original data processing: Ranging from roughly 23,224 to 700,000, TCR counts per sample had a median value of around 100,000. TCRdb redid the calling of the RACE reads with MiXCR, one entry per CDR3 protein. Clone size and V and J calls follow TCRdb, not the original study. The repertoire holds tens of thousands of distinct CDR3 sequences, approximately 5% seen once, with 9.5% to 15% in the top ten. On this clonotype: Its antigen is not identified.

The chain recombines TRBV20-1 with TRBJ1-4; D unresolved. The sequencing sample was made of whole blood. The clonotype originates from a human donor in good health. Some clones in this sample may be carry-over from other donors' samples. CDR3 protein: CSGSRQSELFF. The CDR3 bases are TGCAGTGGAAGTCGACAATCGGAACTGTTTTTT.